This TCR beta chain was recovered during a study of cytomegalovirus exposure and HLA in healthy donors. The wider study: Drawn from HLA-typed donors, tens of millions of unique TCRs were held in an early data release.

The PCR was carried out with 60 Vbeta primers and 13 Jbeta primers. Some clones are missing from TCRdb's copy, which holds only in-frame ones; the method was immunoSEQ multiplex PCR. The sample contains roughly 170,000 clones, about 82% of which appear only once. Study observations and caveats: Reportedly, cytomegalovirus status was diagnosed with high sensitivity and specificity. As immune exposure information, only CMV serostatus was available. V- and J-gene trimming in TCR beta was tied to a missense DCLRE1C variant by an analysis performed later.

CDR1 GTSNPN and CDR2 SVGIG come from the germline V gene (reference sequence). The CDR3 is 16 residues long. J was trimmed by 5 bases and V by 0 bases; bases with no gene match: 4. With respect to this clone: Its specificity is not known.

V is TRBV30 and J is TRBJ2-2; 12 bases agree with TRBD2. The sequence came from a female donor in good health and CMV-seronegative. The specimen sequenced was PBMCs. The CDR3 bases are TGTGCCTGGAGTGTACTTACTAGCGGGGGGACCGGGGAGCTGTTTTTT. Translation gives CAWSVLTSGGTGELFF. Based on the CDR3 plus reference TRBV30 and TRBJ2-2, the full variable domain is SQTIHQWPATLVQPVGSPLSLECTVEGTSNPNLYWYRQAAGRGLQLLFYSVGIGQISSEVPQNLSASRPQDRQFILSSKKLLLSDSGFYLCAWSVLTSGGTGELFFGEGSRLTVL.